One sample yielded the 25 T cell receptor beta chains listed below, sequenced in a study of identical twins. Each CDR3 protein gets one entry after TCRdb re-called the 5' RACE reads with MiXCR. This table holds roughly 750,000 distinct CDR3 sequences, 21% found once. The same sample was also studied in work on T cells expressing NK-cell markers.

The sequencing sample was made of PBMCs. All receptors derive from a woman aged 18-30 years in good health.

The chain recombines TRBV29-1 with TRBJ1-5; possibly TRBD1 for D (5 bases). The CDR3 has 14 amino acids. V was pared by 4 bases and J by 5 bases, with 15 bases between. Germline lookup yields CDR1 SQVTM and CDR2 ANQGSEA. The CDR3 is CSVGGISGDQPQHF. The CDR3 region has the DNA TGCAGCGTTGGGGGGATTTCTGGGGATCAGCCCCAGCATTTT.

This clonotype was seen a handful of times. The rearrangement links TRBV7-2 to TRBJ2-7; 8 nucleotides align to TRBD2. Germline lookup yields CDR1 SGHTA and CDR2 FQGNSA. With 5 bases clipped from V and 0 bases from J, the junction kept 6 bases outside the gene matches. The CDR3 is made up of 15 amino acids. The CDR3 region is CASSHGLANSYEQYF. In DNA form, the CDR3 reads TGTGCCAGCAGCCACGGACTAGCCAACTCCTACGAGCAGTACTTC.

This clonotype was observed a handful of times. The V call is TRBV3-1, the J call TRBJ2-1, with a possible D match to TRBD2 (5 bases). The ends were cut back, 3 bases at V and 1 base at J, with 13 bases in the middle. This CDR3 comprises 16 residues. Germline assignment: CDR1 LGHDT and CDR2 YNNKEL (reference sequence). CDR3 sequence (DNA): TGTGCCAGCAGCCACAGGACTGGCTTGTCCTACAATGAGCAGTTCTTC. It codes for CASSHRTGLSYNEQFF.

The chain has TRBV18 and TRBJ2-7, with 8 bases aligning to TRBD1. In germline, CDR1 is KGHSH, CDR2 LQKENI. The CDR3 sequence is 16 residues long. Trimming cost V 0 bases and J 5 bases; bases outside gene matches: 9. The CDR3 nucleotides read TGTGCCAGCTCACCACCTAATACAGGGGGTCTCGACGAGCAGTACTTC. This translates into CASSPPNTGGLDEQYF.

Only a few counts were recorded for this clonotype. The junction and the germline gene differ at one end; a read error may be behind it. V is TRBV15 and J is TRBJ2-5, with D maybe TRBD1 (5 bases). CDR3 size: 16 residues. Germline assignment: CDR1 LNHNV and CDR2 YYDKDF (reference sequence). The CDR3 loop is CATSRELPGYQETQYF. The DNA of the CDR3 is TGTGCCACCAGTAGAGAGCTTCCAGGGTACCAAGAGACCCAGTACTTC.

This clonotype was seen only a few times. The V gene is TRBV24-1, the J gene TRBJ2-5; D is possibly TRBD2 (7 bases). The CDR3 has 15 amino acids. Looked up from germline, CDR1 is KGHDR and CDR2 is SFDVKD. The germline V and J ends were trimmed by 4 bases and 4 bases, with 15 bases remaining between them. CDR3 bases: TGTGCCACCAGTGACCCGAGGGAGGGGGGAGAGACCCAGTACTTC. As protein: CATSDPREGGETQYF.

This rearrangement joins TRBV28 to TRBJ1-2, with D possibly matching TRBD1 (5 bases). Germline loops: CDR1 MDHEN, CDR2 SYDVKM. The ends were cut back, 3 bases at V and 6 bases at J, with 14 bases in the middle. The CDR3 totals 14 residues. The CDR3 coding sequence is TGTGCCAGCAGTTTTGAAAGGCGAGGGGATGGCTACACCTTC. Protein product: CASSFERRGDGYTF.

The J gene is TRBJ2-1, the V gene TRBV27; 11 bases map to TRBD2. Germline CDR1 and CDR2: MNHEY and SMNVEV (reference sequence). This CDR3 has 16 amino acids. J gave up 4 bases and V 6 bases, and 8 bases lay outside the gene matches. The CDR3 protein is CASRMLAGGDYNEQFF. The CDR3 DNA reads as TGTGCCAGCAGAATGCTAGCGGGGGGCGATTACAATGAGCAGTTCTTC.

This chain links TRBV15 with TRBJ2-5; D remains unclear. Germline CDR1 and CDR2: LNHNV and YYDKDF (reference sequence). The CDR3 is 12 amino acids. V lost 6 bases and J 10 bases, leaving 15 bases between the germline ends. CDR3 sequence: CATSHSGKDQYF. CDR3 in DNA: TGTGCCACCAGTCACAGTGGGAAAGACCAGTACTTC.

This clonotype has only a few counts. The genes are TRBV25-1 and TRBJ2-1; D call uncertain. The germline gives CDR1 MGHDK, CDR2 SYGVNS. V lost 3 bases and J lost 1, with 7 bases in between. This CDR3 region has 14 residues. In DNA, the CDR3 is TGTGCCAGCAGTGATTGGGGATCCTACAATGAGCAGTTCTTC. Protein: CASSDWGSYNEQFF.

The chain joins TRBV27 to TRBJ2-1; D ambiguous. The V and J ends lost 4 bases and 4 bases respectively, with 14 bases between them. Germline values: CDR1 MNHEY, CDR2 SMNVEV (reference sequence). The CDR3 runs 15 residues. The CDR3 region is CASSSGVVIYNEQFF. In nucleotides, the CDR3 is TGTGCCAGCAGTTCCGGCGTGGTGATATACAATGAGCAGTTCTTC.

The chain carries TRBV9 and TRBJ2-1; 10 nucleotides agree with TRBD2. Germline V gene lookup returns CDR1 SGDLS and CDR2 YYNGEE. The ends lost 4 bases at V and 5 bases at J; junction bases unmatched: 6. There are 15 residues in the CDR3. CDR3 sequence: CASSTGTSDDNEQFF. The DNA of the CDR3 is TGTGCCAGCAGCACCGGGACTAGCGATGACAATGAGCAGTTCTTC.

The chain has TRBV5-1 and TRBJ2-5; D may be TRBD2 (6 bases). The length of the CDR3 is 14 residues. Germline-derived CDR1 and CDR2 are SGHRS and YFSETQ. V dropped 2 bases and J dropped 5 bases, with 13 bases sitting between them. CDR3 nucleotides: TGCGCCAGCAGCTTCGTCACGGGACTGGAGACCCAGTACTTC. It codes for CASSFVTGLETQYF.

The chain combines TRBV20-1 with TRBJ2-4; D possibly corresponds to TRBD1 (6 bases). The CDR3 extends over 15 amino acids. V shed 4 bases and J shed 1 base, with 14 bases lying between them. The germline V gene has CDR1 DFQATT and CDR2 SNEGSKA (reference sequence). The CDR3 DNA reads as TGCAGTGCTATACACAGGGCCGGGGCCAAAAACATTCAGTACTTC. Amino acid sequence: CSAIHRAGAKNIQYF.

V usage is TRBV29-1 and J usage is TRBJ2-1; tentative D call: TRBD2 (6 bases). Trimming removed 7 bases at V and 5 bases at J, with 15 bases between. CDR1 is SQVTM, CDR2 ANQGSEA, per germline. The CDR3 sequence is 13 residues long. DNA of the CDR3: TGCAGCGCGGGGGATATCCGAGACAATGAGCAGTTCTTC. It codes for CSAGDIRDNEQFF.

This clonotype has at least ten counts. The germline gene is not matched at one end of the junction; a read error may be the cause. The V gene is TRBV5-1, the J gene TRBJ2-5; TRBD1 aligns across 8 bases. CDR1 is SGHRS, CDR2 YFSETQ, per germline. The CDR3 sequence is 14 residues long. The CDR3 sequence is CASSSGQGRETQYF. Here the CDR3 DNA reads TGTGCCAGCAGCTCAGGACAGGGACGGGAGACCCAGTACTTC. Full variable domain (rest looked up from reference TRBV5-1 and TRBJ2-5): KAGVTQTPRYLIKTRGQQVTLSCSPISGHRSVSWYQQTPGQGLQFLFEYFSETQRNKGNFPGRFSGRQFSNSRSEMNVSTLELGDSALYLCASSSGQGRETQYFGPGTRLLVL.

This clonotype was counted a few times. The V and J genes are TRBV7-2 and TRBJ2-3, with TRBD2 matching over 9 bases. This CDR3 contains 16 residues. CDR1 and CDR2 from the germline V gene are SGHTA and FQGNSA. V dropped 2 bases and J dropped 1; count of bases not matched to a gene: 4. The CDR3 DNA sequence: TGTGCCAGCAGCTTACGGGGCGGGAGGGGCACAGATACGCAGTATTTT. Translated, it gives CASSLRGGRGTDTQYF.

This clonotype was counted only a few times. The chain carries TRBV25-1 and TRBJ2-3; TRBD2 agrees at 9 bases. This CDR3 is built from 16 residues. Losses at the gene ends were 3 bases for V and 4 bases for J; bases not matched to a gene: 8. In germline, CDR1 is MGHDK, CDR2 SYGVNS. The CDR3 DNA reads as TGTGCCAGCAGTGATAGTAGCGGGAGTGCGTCAGATACGCAGTATTTT. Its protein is CASSDSSGSASDTQYF.

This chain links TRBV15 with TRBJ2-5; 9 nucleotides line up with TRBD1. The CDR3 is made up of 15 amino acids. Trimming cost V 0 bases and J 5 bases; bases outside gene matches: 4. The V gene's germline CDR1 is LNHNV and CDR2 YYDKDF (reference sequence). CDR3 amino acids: CATSRDGTGRETQYF. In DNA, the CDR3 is TGTGCCACCAGCAGAGATGGGACAGGGAGGGAGACCCAGTACTTC.

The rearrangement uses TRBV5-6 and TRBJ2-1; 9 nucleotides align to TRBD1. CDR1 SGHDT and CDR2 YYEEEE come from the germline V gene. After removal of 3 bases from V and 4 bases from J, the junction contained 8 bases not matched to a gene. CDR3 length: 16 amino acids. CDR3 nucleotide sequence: TGTGCCAGCAGCTGGAGGGGGACAGGGCGATACAATGAGCAGTTCTTC. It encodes CASSWRGTGRYNEQFF.

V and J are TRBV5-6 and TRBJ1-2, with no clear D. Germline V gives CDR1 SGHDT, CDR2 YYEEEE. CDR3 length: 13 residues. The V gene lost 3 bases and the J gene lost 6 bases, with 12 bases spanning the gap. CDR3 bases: TGTGCCAGCAGCTGGACGGCACACCATGGCTACACCTTC. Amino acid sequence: CASSWTAHHGYTF.

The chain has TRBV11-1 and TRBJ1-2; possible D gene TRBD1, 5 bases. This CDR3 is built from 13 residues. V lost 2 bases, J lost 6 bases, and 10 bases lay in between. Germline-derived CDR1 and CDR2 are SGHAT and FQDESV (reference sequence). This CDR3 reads CASSLLRENGYTF. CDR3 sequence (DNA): TGTGCCAGCAGCTTACTCAGGGAAAATGGCTACACCTTC.

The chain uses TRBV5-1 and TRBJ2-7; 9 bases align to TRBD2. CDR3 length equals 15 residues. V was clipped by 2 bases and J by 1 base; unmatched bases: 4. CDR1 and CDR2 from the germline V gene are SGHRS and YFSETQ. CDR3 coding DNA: TGCGCCAGCAGCTTATGGAGCGGGGGGTCCTACGAGCAGTACTTC. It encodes CASSLWSGGSYEQYF. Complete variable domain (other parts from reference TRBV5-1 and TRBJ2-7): KAGVTQTPRYLIKTRGQQVTLSCSPISGHRSVSWYQQTPGQGLQFLFEYFSETQRNKGNFPGRFSGRQFSNSRSEMNVSTLELGDSALYLCASSLWSGGSYEQYFGPGTRLTVT.

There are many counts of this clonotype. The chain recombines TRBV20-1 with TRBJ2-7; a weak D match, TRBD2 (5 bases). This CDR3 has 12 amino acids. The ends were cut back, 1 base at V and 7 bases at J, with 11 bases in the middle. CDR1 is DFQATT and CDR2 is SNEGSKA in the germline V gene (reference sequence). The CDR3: CSARANTGEQYF. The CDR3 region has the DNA TGCAGTGCTAGAGCGAATACGGGGGAGCAGTACTTC.

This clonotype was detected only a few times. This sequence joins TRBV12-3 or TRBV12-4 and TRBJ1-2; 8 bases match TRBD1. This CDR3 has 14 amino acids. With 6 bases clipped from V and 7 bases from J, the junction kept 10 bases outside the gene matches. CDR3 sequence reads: CASRRTGRSSGYTF. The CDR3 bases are TGTGCCAGCAGAAGGACAGGGAGGTCGAGTGGCTACACCTTC.